The rows below give T cell receptor beta chains drawn from one sample of a study of identical twins. TCRdb re-analysed the 5' RACE reads in MiXCR, keeping a single row per CDR3 protein. The table lists some 230,000 distinct CDR3 sequences, over 5.5% of them singletons. The same data also went into a second study, on T cells expressing NK-cell markers.

Sequencing was carried out using CD8+ T cells sorted from blood. These receptor sequences come from a woman aged 18-35 years in good health. Both conserved end residues are part of each CDR3. The D gene is left open where the match is weak. The size entry is marked missing in some rows and otherwise reads once, few, many or a size class.

CDR3aa,CDR3nt,j_gene,d_gene,abundance,v_gene
CAIGGQPQHF,TGTGCCATCGGGGGCCAGCCCCAGCATTTT,TRBJ1-5,.,few,TRBV10-3
CASSVGTLLGETQYF,TGTGCCAGCAGTGTCGGGACACTCCTGGGGGAGACCCAGTACTTC,TRBJ2-5,.,few,TRBV12-3/TRBV12-4
CASSLGGVVLHF,TGTGCCAGCAGCCTGGGAGGGGTGGTACTCCACTTC,TRBJ2-7,TRBD2,.,TRBV7-2
CASSWGGGLNTEAFF,TGTGCCAGCAGTTGGGGGGGAGGCTTGAACACTGAAGCTTTCTTT,TRBJ1-1,.,many,TRBV12-3/TRBV12-4
CASSSFEGGIHEAFF,TGTGCCAGCAGCTCCTTTGAAGGAGGGATTCATGAAGCTTTCTTT,TRBJ1-1,.,.,TRBV7-8
CAISSGLLGQYF,TGTGCCATCAGCTCCGGGCTCCTCGGGCAGTACTTC,TRBJ2-7,.,.,TRBV5-6
CASSAELGTDTQYF,TGTGCCAGCAGCGCCGAGCTGGGCACAGATACGCAGTATTTT,TRBJ2-3,.,many,TRBV11-2
CASSIIRDPGELFF,TGTGCCAGTAGTATAATAAGGGATCCAGGGGAGCTGTTTTTT,TRBJ2-2,.,.,TRBV19
CASSSGTSGSLIDEQYF,TGTGCCAGCAGCTCCGGGACTAGCGGGAGTTTAATCGACGAGCAGTACTTC,TRBJ2-7,TRBD2,few,TRBV7-7
CASDRPGGGETQYF,TGTGCTAGTGACCGCCCGGGCGGTGGCGAGACCCAGTACTTC,TRBJ2-5,.,few,TRBV12-5
CSAITRLAGLYEQYF,TGCAGTGCTATCACCCGACTAGCGGGACTCTACGAGCAGTACTTC,TRBJ2-7,TRBD2,.,TRBV20-1
CASSTGGARETQYF,TGTGCCAGCAGCACAGGGGGGGCTCGAGAGACCCAGTACTTC,TRBJ2-5,.,.,TRBV7-9
CASSSFGGNTEAFF,TGTGCCAGCAGTTCATTTGGCGGGAACACTGAAGCTTTCTTT,TRBJ1-1,.,few,TRBV12-3/TRBV12-4
CASSTVWGYGYTF,TGTGCCAGCAGCACCGTTTGGGGCTATGGCTACACCTTC,TRBJ1-2,.,.,TRBV12-3/TRBV12-4
CASSGQQGADTQYF,TGTGCCAGCAGCGGACAGCAAGGGGCAGATACGCAGTATTTT,TRBJ2-3,.,.,TRBV9
CAWSRLAEQFF,TGTGCCTGGAGCCGGCTGGCTGAGCAGTTCTTC,TRBJ2-1,.,.,TRBV30
CSVDRGGRRTEAFF,TGCAGCGTTGACAGGGGGGGGCGAAGAACTGAAGCTTTCTTT,TRBJ1-1,TRBD1,.,TRBV29-1
CASSFTGTGISGYTF,TGTGCCAGCAGCTTTACCGGGACAGGGATTAGTGGCTACACCTTC,TRBJ1-2,TRBD1,few,TRBV7-2
CASSLRDRGFNYGYTF,TGTGCCAGCAGCTTAAGGGACAGGGGCTTCAACTATGGCTACACCTTC,TRBJ1-2,TRBD1,many,TRBV5-5
CSARGGSTPSYEQYF,TGCAGTGCTAGAGGAGGGTCGACCCCCTCCTACGAGCAGTACTTC,TRBJ2-7,.,few,TRBV20-1
CASSWTEIFNEQFF,TGTGCCAGCAGCTGGACAGAGATCTTCAATGAGCAGTTCTTC,TRBJ2-1,.,many,TRBV7-9
CASSKDRGPGNTIYF,TGTGCCAGCAGCAAGGACAGGGGGCCTGGAAACACCATATATTTT,TRBJ1-3,TRBD1,many,TRBV12-3/TRBV12-4
CASSLASGTPGDIQYF,TGTGCCAGCAGCCTAGCGAGCGGGACCCCCGGGGACATTCAGTACTTC,TRBJ2-4,TRBD2,.,TRBV7-9
CASSFRGIGYTF,TGTGCCAGCAGTTTCAGAGGGATTGGCTACACCTTC,TRBJ1-2,.,.,TRBV27
CASSLGAGSNQPQHF,TGTGCCAGCAGCTTAGGGGCAGGGTCTAATCAGCCCCAGCATTTT,TRBJ1-5,.,few,TRBV11-2
CASNRGAGTDTQYF,TGCGCCAGCAATAGGGGGGCGGGCACAGATACGCAGTATTTT,TRBJ2-3,.,.,TRBV5-1
CASSQGPGGPNEQFF,TGTGCCAGCAGCCAGGGGCCGGGGGGTCCCAATGAGCAGTTCTTC,TRBJ2-1,.,.,TRBV11-2
CASGYRGRETQYF,TGTGCTAGTGGCTACAGGGGCCGAGAGACCCAGTACTTC,TRBJ2-5,TRBD1,few,TRBV12-5
CASSHRRGSSNEQFF,TGCGCCAGCAGCCACCGCCGGGGGTCCAGTAATGAGCAGTTCTTC,TRBJ2-1,.,few,TRBV4-1
CASSLHSRLSYEQYF,TGTGCCAGCAGCTTACACAGCCGTCTCTCCTACGAGCAGTACTTC,TRBJ2-7,.,.,TRBV13
CASSSSGASSYNEQFF,TGTGCCAGCAGCTCTTCTGGCGCCAGCTCCTACAATGAGCAGTTCTTC,TRBJ2-1,.,.,TRBV7-9
CASGGGAFGETQYF,TGTGCCAGCGGCGGGGGGGCCTTCGGAGAGACCCAGTACTTC,TRBJ2-5,TRBD2,many,TRBV9
CASSPVVAGDTYNEQFF,TGCGCCAGCAGCCCCGTAGTAGCGGGGGACACCTACAATGAGCAGTTCTTC,TRBJ2-1,TRBD2,.,TRBV4-3
CAWSVRQLEAFF,TGTGCCTGGAGTGTCCGACAGCTTGAAGCTTTCTTT,TRBJ1-1,.,few,TRBV30
CASSRGPRELFF,TGTGCCAGCAGCCGAGGACCGCGAGAGCTGTTTTTT,TRBJ2-2,.,.,TRBV7-2
CASSTAGVEAFF,TGTGCCAGCAGTACCGCAGGTGTTGAAGCTTTCTTT,TRBJ1-1,.,many,TRBV6-2/TRBV6-3
CASSPETAYGYTF,TGTGCCAGCAGCCCCGAGACAGCCTATGGCTACACCTTC,TRBJ1-2,.,.,TRBV7-9
CASSYSGVTDTQYF,TGTGCCAGCAGTTACTCGGGGGTCACAGATACGCAGTATTTT,TRBJ2-3,.,.,TRBV6-5
CSVVEGQGANQPQHF,TGCAGCGTTGTAGAAGGACAGGGCGCCAATCAGCCCCAGCATTTT,TRBJ1-5,TRBD1,few,TRBV29-1
CASSEGFGTGRYEQYF,TGTGCCAGCAGTGAAGGATTCGGGACAGGGAGATACGAGCAGTACTTC,TRBJ2-7,TRBD1,many,TRBV6-1
CAWESGTTYNEQFF,TGTGCCTGGGAGAGCGGGACCACCTACAATGAGCAGTTCTTC,TRBJ2-1,TRBD2,.,TRBV30
CASSSQGPYGYTF,TGTGCCAGCAGTTCCCAAGGGCCCTATGGCTACACCTTC,TRBJ1-2,.,.,TRBV27
CSASHWDRNTEAFF,TGCAGTGCTAGCCATTGGGACCGGAACACTGAAGCTTTCTTT,TRBJ1-1,.,many,TRBV20-1
CSAPGLSIKGTEAFF,TGCAGTGCGCCGGGCCTATCAATTAAGGGGACTGAAGCTTTCTTT,TRBJ1-1,.,few,TRBV20-1
CASSDSSGRATDTQYF,TGTGCCAGCAGTGACTCTAGCGGGAGGGCCACAGATACGCAGTATTTT,TRBJ2-3,TRBD2,medium-sized,TRBV6-4
CATSKSTGTGGYNEQFF,TGTGCCACCAGCAAAAGTACCGGGACAGGGGGCTATAATGAGCAGTTCTTC,TRBJ2-1,TRBD1,few,TRBV15
CASSSKQGAFYEQYF,TGTGCCAGCAGTTCAAAACAGGGGGCCTTTTACGAGCAGTACTTC,TRBJ2-7,TRBD1,.,TRBV12-3/TRBV12-4
CSVPGLAGGRTYNEQFF,TGCAGCGTTCCGGGACTAGCGGGGGGTAGAACCTACAATGAGCAGTTCTTC,TRBJ2-1,TRBD2,many,TRBV29-1
CASSESEQYF,TGTGCCAGCAGTGAATCCGAGCAGTACTTC,TRBJ2-7,.,many,TRBV25-1
CASSLVQGTREQYF,TGTGCCAGCAGCTTAGTGCAGGGAACTCGGGAGCAGTACTTC,TRBJ2-7,.,many,TRBV7-9
CASSVVVTDTQYF,TGTGCCAGCAGTGTTGTGGTCACAGATACGCAGTATTTT,TRBJ2-3,.,few,TRBV2
CASGYLAGTDTQYF,TGTGCTAGTGGTTATCTTGCAGGCACAGATACGCAGTATTTT,TRBJ2-3,.,.,TRBV12-5
CASSLGGDRGAFF,TGTGCCAGCAGCTTAGGGGGAGACAGGGGAGCTTTCTTT,TRBJ1-1,TRBD1,.,TRBV7-9
CASSYLSSSYNEQFF,TGTGCCAGCAGTTACTTATCTAGCTCCTACAATGAGCAGTTCTTC,TRBJ2-1,.,many,TRBV6-5
CASSGLEAFF,TGTGCCAGCAGTGGGCTTGAAGCTTTCTTT,TRBJ1-1,.,many,TRBV6-1
CASSQSQGWQFF,TGTGCCAGCAGCCAGTCCCAAGGTTGGCAGTTCTTC,TRBJ2-1,.,many,TRBV11-2
CSAGDRVFSYNEQFF,TGCAGTGCTGGGGACAGAGTATTTTCCTACAATGAGCAGTTCTTC,TRBJ2-1,TRBD1,many,TRBV20-1
CSAREELLSSYNEQFF,TGCAGTGCTAGAGAGGAACTACTCTCCTCCTACAATGAGCAGTTCTTC,TRBJ2-1,.,.,TRBV20-1
CASSIVRGTYEQYF,TGTGCCAGTAGTATAGTCAGGGGGACCTACGAGCAGTACTTC,TRBJ2-7,TRBD1,.,TRBV19